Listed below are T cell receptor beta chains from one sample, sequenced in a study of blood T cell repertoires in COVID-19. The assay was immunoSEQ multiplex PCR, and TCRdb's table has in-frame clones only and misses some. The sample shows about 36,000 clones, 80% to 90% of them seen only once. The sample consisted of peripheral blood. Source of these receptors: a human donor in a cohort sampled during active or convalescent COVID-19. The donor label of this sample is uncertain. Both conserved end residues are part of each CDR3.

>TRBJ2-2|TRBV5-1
CASTPSTRNTGELFF
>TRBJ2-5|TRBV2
CASSQKETQYF
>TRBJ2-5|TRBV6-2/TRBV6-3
CASSPRTSGRGETQYF
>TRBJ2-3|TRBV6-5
CASRYASGRDTQYF
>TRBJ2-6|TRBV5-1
CASSIEQVVTGANVLTF
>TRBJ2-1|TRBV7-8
CASSLVPGGRNEQFF
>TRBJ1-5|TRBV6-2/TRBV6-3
CASSWTGLSNQPQHF
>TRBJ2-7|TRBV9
CASSPQGAGEQYF
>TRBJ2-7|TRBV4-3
CASSQRVGSSYEQYF
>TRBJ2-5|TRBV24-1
CATSETGTGMMETQYF
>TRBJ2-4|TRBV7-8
CASSSQGGPAKNIQYF
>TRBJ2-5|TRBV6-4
CASSRLAGGQETQYF
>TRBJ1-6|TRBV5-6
CASSRGQSYNSPLHF
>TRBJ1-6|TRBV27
CASRLLRGNSPLHF
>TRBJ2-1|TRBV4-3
CASSQDYRDRAYNEQFF
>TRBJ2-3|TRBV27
CASGRGPDTQYF
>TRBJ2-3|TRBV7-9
CASSSRLADLDTQYF
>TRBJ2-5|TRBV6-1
CASSEIDGLGGQETQYF
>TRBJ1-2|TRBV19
CASSIAGRGYTF
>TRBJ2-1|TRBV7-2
CASSPWSGRADNEQFF
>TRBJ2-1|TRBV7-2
CASSSPGTYNEQFF
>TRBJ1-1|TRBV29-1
CSVARQNREDTEAFF
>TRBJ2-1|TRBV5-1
CASIAGLAGGYNEQFF
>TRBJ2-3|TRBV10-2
CASGGTRTTSTDTQYF
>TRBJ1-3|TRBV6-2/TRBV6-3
CASSSSDIVSGNTIYF
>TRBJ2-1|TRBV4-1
CASSQDRTGEPYNEQFF
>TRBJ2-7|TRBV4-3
CASSPLTGKGYEQYF
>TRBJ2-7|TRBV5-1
CASTPGGTTYEQYF
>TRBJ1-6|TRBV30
CAWSAGQRPPLHF
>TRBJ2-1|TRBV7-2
CASSLPGQGANNEQFF
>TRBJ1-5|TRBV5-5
CASSLVQYQPQHF
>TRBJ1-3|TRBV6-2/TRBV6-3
CASSPAGAPGNTIYF
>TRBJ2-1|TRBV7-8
CASRWPGVGNEQFF
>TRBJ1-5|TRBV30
CAWSWEGRQPQHF
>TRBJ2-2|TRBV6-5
CASSPGHDTGELFF
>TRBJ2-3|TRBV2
CASSDASGNTDTQYF
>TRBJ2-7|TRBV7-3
CASSLSGADEQYF
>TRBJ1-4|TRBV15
CATSRDSNTGTGVEKLFF
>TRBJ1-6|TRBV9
CASSDQGSPLHF
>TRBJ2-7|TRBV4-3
CASSQDLGLTAYEQYF
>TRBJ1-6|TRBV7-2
CASTLQGRNSPLHF
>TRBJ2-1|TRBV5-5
CASSILQVNEQFF
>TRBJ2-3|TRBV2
CASSARGREATDTQYF
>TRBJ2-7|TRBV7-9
CASSSQTESSYEQYF
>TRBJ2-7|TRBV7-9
CASSVLQRPYEQYF
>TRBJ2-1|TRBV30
CAWRPGGNLRNEQFF
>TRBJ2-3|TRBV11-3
CASSRTSGRTDTQYF
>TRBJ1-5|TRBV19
CASSRHTGGGHQPQHF
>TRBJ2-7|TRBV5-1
CASSLAVGNGEQYF
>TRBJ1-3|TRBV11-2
CASSLGYSGNTIYF
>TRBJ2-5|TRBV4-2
CASSQGTGYQETQYF
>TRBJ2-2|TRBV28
CASSLPVGNTGELFF
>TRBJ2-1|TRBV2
CASSEPGGLAGVLNEQFF